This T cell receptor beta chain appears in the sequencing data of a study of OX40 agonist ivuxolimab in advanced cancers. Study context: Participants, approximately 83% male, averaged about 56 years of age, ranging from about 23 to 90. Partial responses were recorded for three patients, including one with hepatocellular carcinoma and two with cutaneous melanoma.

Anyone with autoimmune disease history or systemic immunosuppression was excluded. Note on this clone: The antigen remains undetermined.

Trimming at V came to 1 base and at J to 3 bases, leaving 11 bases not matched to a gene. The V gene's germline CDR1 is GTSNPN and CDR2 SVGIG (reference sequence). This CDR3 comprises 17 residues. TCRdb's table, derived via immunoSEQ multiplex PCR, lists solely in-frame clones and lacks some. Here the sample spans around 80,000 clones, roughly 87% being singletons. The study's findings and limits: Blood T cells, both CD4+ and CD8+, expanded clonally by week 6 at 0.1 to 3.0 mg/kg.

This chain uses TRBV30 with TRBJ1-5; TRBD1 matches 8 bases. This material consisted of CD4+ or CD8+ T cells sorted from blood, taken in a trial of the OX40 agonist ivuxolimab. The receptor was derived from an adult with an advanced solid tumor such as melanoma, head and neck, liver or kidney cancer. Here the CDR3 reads CAWSGGTGSLNNQPQHF. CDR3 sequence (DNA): TGTGCCTGGAGTGGGGGGACAGGTAGCCTTAACAATCAGCCCCAGCATTTT.